These 13 T cell receptor beta chains originate from one sample sequenced in a study of beta chain features in type 1 diabetes. The isolated RNA, all of it, was reverse transcribed, so expressed TCRB transcripts were what got sequenced. TCRdb keeps only in-frame clones here, not all; method: immunoSEQ multiplex PCR. The table shows 250,000 to 350,000 clones, with around 10% occurring only once. Sequenced input: naive CD4+ T cells from blood. Every receptor here comes from a woman aged 30 to 39 in good health.

The chain uses TRBV6-5 and TRBJ1-1; weak D call: TRBD1 (5 bases). Trimming took 6 bases from V and 1 from J, leaving 12 bases between them. Per germline, CDR1 MNHEY and CDR2 SVGAGI. CDR3 size: 14 residues. This chain's CDR3 is CASRERRGNTEAFF. As DNA, the CDR3 is TGTGCCAGCAGGGAAAGGAGGGGGAACACTGAAGCTTTCTTT.

In this sample, this clone turned up a few times. The sample contains more than one DNA sequence encoding this CDR3. This rearrangement joins TRBV18 to TRBJ2-7; TRBD1 aligns across 10 bases. The CDR3 contains 14 residues. V dropped 3 bases and J dropped 5; count of bases not matched to a gene: 4. Germline V gene data show CDR1 as KGHSH and CDR2 as LQKENI. The DNA of the CDR3 is TGTGCCAGCTCACCGGGACAGGGGCGGAACGAGCAGTACTTC. Translated, it gives CASSPGQGRNEQYF.

This sequence joins TRBV29-1 and TRBJ2-3, with 9 bases identical to TRBD1. This CDR3 contains 13 residues. Germline V lookup: CDR1 SQVTM, CDR2 ANQGSEA. V dropped 6 bases and J dropped 5; count of bases not matched to a gene: 6. The CDR3 reads CSVPGQGEDTQYF. In nucleotides, the CDR3 is TGCAGCGTACCGGGACAGGGAGAAGATACGCAGTATTTT.

This clone was counted between two and nine times. The gene calls are TRBV7-3 and TRBJ2-7; TRBD2 is a possible D gene (5 bases). The CDR3 length is 15 residues. The germline gives CDR1 SGHTA, CDR2 FQGTGA. V lost 3 bases to trimming and J lost 3 bases, with 15 bases between them. CDR3 in amino acids: CASSFGSGYLYEQYF. As DNA, the CDR3 is TGTGCCAGCAGCTTCGGGTCGGGATATCTCTACGAGCAGTACTTC. Full variable domain (rest looked up from reference TRBV7-3 and TRBJ2-7): GAGVSQTPSNKVTEKGKYVELRCDPISGHTALYWYRQSLGQGPEFLIYFQGTGAADDSGLPNDRFFAVRPEGSVSTLKIQRTERGDSAVYLCASSFGSGYLYEQYFGPGTRLTVT.

There are a few counts of this clone. The chain has TRBV30 and TRBJ2-3; 8 bases agree with TRBD2. V was clipped by 5 bases and J by 2 bases; unmatched bases: 6. The CDR3 loop spans 14 amino acids. Germline V gene sequence: CDR1 GTSNPN, CDR2 SVGIG (reference sequence). CDR3 sequence: CAWGSGDLTDTQYF. The CDR3 DNA follows: TGTGCCTGGGGTAGCGGGGACCTCACAGATACGCAGTATTTT.

This clone occurred a few times. V usage is TRBV11-2 and J usage is TRBJ2-7, with 12 bases matching TRBD1. Germline loops: CDR1 SGHAT, CDR2 FQNNGV. The CDR3 is made up of 15 amino acids. V lost 7 bases and J lost 4; bases outside the gene matches: 8. The CDR3 DNA reads TGTGCCAGCACCGTGGGGACAGGGGGCTTGTACGAGCAGTACTTC. Translating gives CASTVGTGGLYEQYF.

The rearrangement links TRBV13 to TRBJ2-5; D gene uncertain. V gave up 3 bases and J gave up 5 bases, with 7 bases separating them. The length of the CDR3 is 12 residues. The germline V gene encodes CDR1 PRHDT and CDR2 FYEKMQ (reference sequence). CDR3 sequence: CASSFGLETQYF. CDR3 nucleotides: TGTGCCAGCAGCTTCGGGTTGGAGACCCAGTACTTC.

The CDR3 here is CASSGGLAGINTGELFF. CDR3 in DNA: TGCGCCAGCAGCGGAGGACTAGCGGGGATAAACACCGGGGAGCTGTTTTTT. V is TRBV5-1 and J is TRBJ2-2, with TRBD2 matching over 12 bases. V was clipped by 4 bases and J by 2 bases; unmatched bases: 6. The CDR3 contains 17 residues. Germline V CDR1 and CDR2: SGHRS, YFSETQ.

The chain uses TRBV28 and TRBJ1-1; D is perhaps TRBD1 (5 bases). Germline V gene lookup returns CDR1 MDHEN and CDR2 SYDVKM. Trimming cost V 2 bases and J 11 bases, with 9 bases left between them. The CDR3 length is 11 residues. The CDR3 here is CASSLGGLAFF. The CDR3 DNA sequence: TGTGCCAGCAGTTTAGGGGGGTTGGCTTTCTTT.

This clone was counted only a few times. The chain uses TRBV7-2 and TRBJ2-3; D may be TRBD1 (5 bases). From germline, CDR1 is SGHTA and CDR2 FQGNSA. There are 13 residues in the CDR3. Between the trimmed V and J ends, which lost 4 bases and 4 bases, there was a span of 9 bases. This chain's CDR3 is CASSWGRADTQYF. In nucleotides, the CDR3 is TGTGCCAGCAGCTGGGGCCGCGCAGATACGCAGTATTTT. Filled out from reference TRBV7-2 and TRBJ2-3, the complete variable domain reads GAGVSQSPSNKVTEKGKDVELRCDPISGHTALYWYRQSLGQGLEFLIYFQGNSAPDKSGLPSDRFSAERTGGSVSTLTIQRTQQEDSAVYLCASSWGRADTQYFGPGTRLTVL.

This clone was observed a few times. V is TRBV2 and J is TRBJ2-5, with D perhaps matching TRBD1 (6 bases). Germline V gives CDR1 SNHLY, CDR2 FYNNEI. V lost 7 bases, J lost 9 bases, and 15 bases lay in between. This CDR3 contains 12 residues. This CDR3 reads CASNPHEGAQYF. CDR3 coding DNA: TGTGCCAGCAATCCGCATGAGGGGGCCCAGTACTTC.

In this sample, this clone turned up a few times. The V and J genes are TRBV15 and TRBJ1-2, with TRBD1 as a possible D gene (5 bases). CDR3 size: 13 residues. V was clipped by 8 bases and J by 5 bases, with 15 bases between them. CDR1 and CDR2 (germline): LNHNV, YYDKDF (reference sequence). The CDR3: CATEKGQGYGYTF. The CDR3, as DNA: TGTGCCACCGAAAAGGGGCAAGGGTATGGCTACACCTTC.

This clone has just a few counts. This chain connects TRBV7-3 to TRBJ2-2, with 8 bases that match TRBD2. CDR3 length equals 16 residues. Germline CDR1 reads SGHTA; CDR2 reads FQGTGA. V lost 4 bases and J lost 4; bases outside the gene matches: 8. CDR3 in amino acids: CASSSQAGVVTGELFF. As DNA, the CDR3 is TGTGCCAGCAGCTCCCAAGCGGGAGTGGTCACCGGGGAGCTGTTTTTT.